The 20 T cell receptor beta chains in this list originate from one sample, sequenced in a study of ipilimumab plus nivolumab after autologous stem cell transplantation. Sequenced by immunoSEQ multiplex PCR; TCRdb stores in-frame clones only, minus some. Of around 19,000 clones in the sample, around 81% were seen once. Source: PBMCs, taken in a trial of ipilimumab plus nivolumab as post-transplant consolidation. All receptors come from a male donor with diffuse large B-cell lymphoma.

Of note for this clone: One end of the junction varies from germline; a read error may be responsible. The chain carries TRBV5-1 and TRBJ1-2; no clear D gene. The CDR3 loop spans 13 amino acids. Per the germline V gene, CDR1 is SGHRS and CDR2 is YFSETQ. Here the CDR3 reads CASSWAVNYGHTF. Here the CDR3 DNA reads TGCGCCAGCAGCTGGGCCGTTAACTATGGCCACACCTTC.

This clone was found once. The rearrangement links TRBV27 to TRBJ2-1; 11 nucleotides align to TRBD2. Germline CDR1 MNHEY, CDR2 SMNVEV (reference sequence). The CDR3 loop spans 17 amino acids. V lost 6 bases to trimming and J lost 9 bases; unmatched junction nucleotides: 16. The CDR3 reads CASSFTVLSGGAGEQFF. The CDR3 bases are TGTGCCAGCAGCTTCACCGTCCTTAGCGGGGGGGCGGGTGAGCAGTTCTTC.

The J gene is TRBJ2-1, the V gene TRBV7-2, with a weak D call TRBD2 (6 bases). The germline CDR1 and CDR2 sequences are SGHTA and FQGNSA. Trimming cost V 4 bases and J 8 bases, with 15 bases left between them. The CDR3 spans 14 residues. The CDR3 DNA sequence: TGTGCCAGCAGCTCCGGAGGGTTCGTGGATGAGCAGTTCTTC. It encodes CASSSGGFVDEQFF. The variable domain in full, with the rest retrieved from reference TRBV7-2 and TRBJ2-1, is GAGVSQSPSNKVTEKGKDVELRCDPISGHTALYWYRQSLGQGLEFLIYFQGNSAPDKSGLPSDRFSAERTGGSVSTLTIQRTQQEDSAVYLCASSSGGFVDEQFFGPGTRLTVL.

This clone was counted only a few times. The chain uses TRBV15 and TRBJ1-5, with a tentative D call TRBD1 (5 bases). Germline assignment: CDR1 LNHNV and CDR2 YYDKDF (reference sequence). Trimming cost V 0 bases and J 6 bases, with 15 bases left between them. The CDR3 covers 16 residues. CDR3: CATSRDLGVGGQPQHF. CDR3 DNA sequence: TGTGCCACCAGCAGAGATCTGGGGGTTGGGGGTCAGCCCCAGCATTTT.

This chain uses TRBV9 with TRBJ2-3, with 12 bases matching TRBD2. Germline CDR1 SGDLS, CDR2 YYNGEE. V gave up 4 bases and J gave up 4 bases; unmatched junction bases: 7. The length of the CDR3 is 16 residues. CDR3 nucleotide sequence: TGTGCCAGCAGCTTCAGGACTAGCGGGGAATCAGATACGCAGTATTTT. Its protein product is CASSFRTSGESDTQYF.

V is TRBV6-1 and J is TRBJ1-1, with unresolved D. V lost 8 bases, J lost 2 bases, and 15 bases lay in between. CDR1 and CDR2 (germline): MNHNS, SASEGT. This CDR3 comprises 14 residues. The CDR3, as DNA: TGTGCCAGCGATTTCTCGTTGGGTAACACTGAAGCTTTCTTT. Translation: CASDFSLGNTEAFF.

This clone was seen a handful of times. The chain recombines TRBV6-1 with TRBJ1-1; 8 nucleotides match TRBD1. Germline CDR1 is MNHNS and CDR2 is SASEGT. The length of the CDR3 is 15 residues. V was pared by 6 bases and J by 1 base, with 7 bases of the junction left unmatched. The CDR3 DNA reads TGTGCCAGCAGCCAACCAGACAGGGGGAACACTGAAGCTTTCTTT. It yields the protein CASSQPDRGNTEAFF.

The V call is TRBV30, the J call TRBJ1-5, with a tentative D call TRBD1 (5 bases). V lost 1 base and J 7 bases, leaving 11 bases between the germline ends. There are 13 residues in the CDR3. Germline assignment: CDR1 GTSNPN and CDR2 SVGIG (reference sequence). CDR3 coding DNA: TGTGCCTGGAGTGGGGGGGGTGACCAGCCCCAGCATTTT. It yields the protein CAWSGGGDQPQHF. Together with reference TRBV30 and TRBJ1-5, the CDR3 gives the full variable domain: SQTIHQWPATLVQPVGSPLSLECTVEGTSNPNLYWYRQAAGRGLQLLFYSVGIGQISSEVPQNLSASRPQDRQFILSSKKLLLSDSGFYLCAWSGGGDQPQHFGDGTRLSIL.

The chain couples TRBV7-2 to TRBJ2-5; the D gene is possibly TRBD1 (6 bases). V was clipped by 3 bases and J by 4 bases, with 15 bases between them. This CDR3 is 15 amino acids long. Germline loops: CDR1 SGHTA, CDR2 FQGNSA. CDR3 sequence: CASSFIPGAGETQYF. The CDR3 DNA is TGTGCCAGCAGCTTCATTCCAGGGGCGGGAGAGACCCAGTACTTC.

This rearrangement joins TRBV5-1 to TRBJ1-1; D unclear. This CDR3 comprises 16 residues. The V end lost 0 bases, the J end lost 0 bases, and 12 bases lay between the germline ends. The germline V gene has CDR1 SGHRS and CDR2 YFSETQ. CDR3 DNA: TGCGCCAGCAGCTTGGGCGATAAGCGACTGAACACTGAAGCTTTCTTT. It is translated as CASSLGDKRLNTEAFF.

The rearrangement uses TRBV13 and TRBJ2-7; the D gene is possibly TRBD1 (6 bases). Germline V CDR1 and CDR2: PRHDT, FYEKMQ (reference sequence). Trimming left V 4 bases short and J 2 bases short, with 18 bases between. The CDR3 is 16 residues long. The CDR3 region is CASSSGTPGLAYEQYF. The CDR3 bases are TGTGCCAGCAGCTCCGGGACACCGGGGCTCGCCTACGAGCAGTACTTC.

The chain combines TRBV5-8 with TRBJ2-7; 10 nucleotides match TRBD2. This CDR3 has 13 residues. V was pared by 5 bases and J by 5 bases, with 4 bases of the junction left unmatched. Germline loops: CDR1 SGHTS, CDR2 YDEGEE. CDR3 in amino acids: CASRPSGGHEQYF. The CDR3 DNA reads TGTGCCAGCAGACCTAGCGGGGGTCACGAGCAGTACTTC.

The J gene is TRBJ1-2, the V gene TRBV6-6; D gene unclear. There are 11 residues in the CDR3. Trimming shortened V by 9 bases and J by 0 bases, and 5 bases separated the two germline ends. The germline gives CDR1 MNHNY, CDR2 SVGAGI (reference sequence). CDR3 region: CASSPNYGYTF. CDR3 in DNA: TGTGCCAGTTCCCCTAACTATGGCTACACCTTC.

V and J are TRBV5-8 and TRBJ2-7; tentative D call: TRBD1 (5 bases). CDR1 and CDR2 from the germline V gene are SGHTS and YDEGEE. The length of the CDR3 is 12 residues. The V and J ends lost 5 bases and 2 bases respectively, with 8 bases between them. The CDR3 coding sequence is TGTGCCAGCAGACCGGACACCTACGAGCAGTACTTC. This gives the protein CASRPDTYEQYF.

The V and J genes are TRBV14 and TRBJ1-2, with a weak D call TRBD1 (5 bases). The CDR3 has 15 residues. Deletions cut 4 bases from V and 4 bases from J, with 16 bases between. In germline, CDR1 is SGHDN, CDR2 FVKESK. The CDR3 DNA reads as TGTGCCAGCAGCCCCCTGGGAGGGGTAACCTATGGCTACACCTTC. This translates into CASSPLGGVTYGYTF.

The CDR3 loop reads CASSYTETGELFF. The CDR3 region has the DNA TGTGCCAGCAGTTACACGGAAACCGGGGAGCTGTTTTTT. V gene TRBV6-6 combines with J gene TRBJ2-2; D unclear. The CDR3 is 13 residues long. V lost 2 bases to trimming and J lost 5 bases, with 6 bases between them. Germline-derived CDR1 and CDR2 are MNHNY and SVGAGI (reference sequence).

The chain combines TRBV18 with TRBJ1-2; D is unclear. Trimming took off 2 bases at V and 4 bases at J, with 14 bases between the two ends. The length of the CDR3 is 15 residues. Germline V lookup: CDR1 KGHSH, CDR2 LQKENI. CDR3 protein: CASSPRAPRGYGYTF. CDR3 nucleotide sequence: TGTGCCAGCTCACCAAGAGCCCCTCGGGGCTATGGCTACACCTTC.

This clone was seen a handful of times. The rearrangement joins TRBV19 to TRBJ2-1; TRBD1 might be the D (5 bases). The V gene's germline CDR1 is LNHDA and CDR2 SQIVND (reference sequence). This CDR3 comprises 15 residues. The germline V and J ends were trimmed by 7 bases and 0 bases, with 13 bases remaining between them. In nucleotides, the CDR3 is TGTGCCAGTAACCAAGGGGCCGGCTCCTACAATGAGCAGTTCTTC. As protein: CASNQGAGSYNEQFF.

The genes are TRBV11-2 and TRBJ2-1; 12 bases line up with TRBD1. CDR1 SGHAT and CDR2 FQNNGV come from the germline V gene. Losses at the gene ends were 5 bases for V and 12 bases for J; bases not matched to a gene: 11. CDR3 length: 15 amino acids. The CDR3 DNA reads as TGTGCCAGCAGCCTGGGACAGGGGGCTACGCTTGGGCAGTTCTTC. It yields the protein CASSLGQGATLGQFF.

In the case of this clone: One end of the junction does not line up with germline, which may come from a read error. The chain carries TRBV27 and TRBJ1-4; 7 bases align to TRBD1. This CDR3 has 12 amino acids. Germline V gene sequence: CDR1 MNHEY, CDR2 SMNVEV (reference sequence). Written as DNA, the CDR3 is TGTGCCGGCAGGGGGACACGGGAAAAACTGTTTTTT. This translates into CAGRGTREKLFF.